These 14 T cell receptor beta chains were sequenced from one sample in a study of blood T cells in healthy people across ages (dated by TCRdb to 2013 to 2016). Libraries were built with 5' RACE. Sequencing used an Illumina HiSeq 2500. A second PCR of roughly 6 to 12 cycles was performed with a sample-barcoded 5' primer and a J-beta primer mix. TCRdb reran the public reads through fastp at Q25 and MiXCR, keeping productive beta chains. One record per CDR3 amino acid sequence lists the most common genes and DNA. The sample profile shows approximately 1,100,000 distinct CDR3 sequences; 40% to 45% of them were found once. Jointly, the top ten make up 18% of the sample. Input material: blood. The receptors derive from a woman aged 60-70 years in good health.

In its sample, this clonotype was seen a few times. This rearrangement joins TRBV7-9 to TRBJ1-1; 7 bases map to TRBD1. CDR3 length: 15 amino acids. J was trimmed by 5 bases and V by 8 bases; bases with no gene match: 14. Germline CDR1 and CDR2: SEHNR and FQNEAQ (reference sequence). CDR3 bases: TGTGCCAGCGAAGACAGGGAACCCTTTAAGACTGAAGCTTTCTTT. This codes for CASEDREPFKTEAFF.

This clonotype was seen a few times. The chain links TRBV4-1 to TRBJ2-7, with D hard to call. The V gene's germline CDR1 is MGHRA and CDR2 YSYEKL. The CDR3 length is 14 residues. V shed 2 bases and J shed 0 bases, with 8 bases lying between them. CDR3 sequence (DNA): TGCGCCAGCAGCCAACAGACGGTCTCCTACGAGCAGTACTTC. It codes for CASSQQTVSYEQYF.

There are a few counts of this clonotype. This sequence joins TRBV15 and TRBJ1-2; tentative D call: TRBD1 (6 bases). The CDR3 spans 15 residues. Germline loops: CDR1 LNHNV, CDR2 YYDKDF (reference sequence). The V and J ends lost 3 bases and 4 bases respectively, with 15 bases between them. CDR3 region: CATSSTTGPFYGYTF. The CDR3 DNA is TGTGCCACCAGCAGTACGACAGGACCCTTCTATGGCTACACCTTC.

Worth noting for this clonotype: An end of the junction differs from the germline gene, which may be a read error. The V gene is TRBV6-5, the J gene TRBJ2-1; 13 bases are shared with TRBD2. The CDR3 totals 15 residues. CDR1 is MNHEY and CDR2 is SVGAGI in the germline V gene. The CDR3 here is CASSPTGLAGNEQFF. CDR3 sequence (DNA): TGTGCCAGCAGCCCCACGGGACTAGCGGGGAATGAACAGTTCTTC.

The CDR3 DNA reads as TGCAGCGTAAGGGGGGGAGCGGGAGTCCCCCAAGAGACCCAGTACTTC. Amino acid sequence: CSVRGGAGVPQETQYF. The V gene is TRBV29-1, the J gene TRBJ2-5, with 8 bases lining up with TRBD2. Germline V gene sequence: CDR1 SQVTM, CDR2 ANQGSEA. V lost 6 bases to trimming and J lost 1 base; unmatched junction nucleotides: 13. The CDR3 sequence is 16 residues long.

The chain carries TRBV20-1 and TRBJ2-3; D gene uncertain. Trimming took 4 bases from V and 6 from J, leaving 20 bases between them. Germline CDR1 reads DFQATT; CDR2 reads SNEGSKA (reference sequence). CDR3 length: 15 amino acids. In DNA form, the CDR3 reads TGCAGTGCTACACGGATAGGACCCAGCGACGATACGCAGTATTTT. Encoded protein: CSATRIGPSDDTQYF.

The CDR3 DNA reads TGTGCCAGCAGTGAATCCGTGGACGAGCAGTACTTC. This translates into CASSESVDEQYF. The J gene is TRBJ2-7, the V gene TRBV25-1; D call uncertain. The germline V gene encodes CDR1 MGHDK and CDR2 SYGVNS. The CDR3 is 12 amino acids. Trimming cost V 1 base and J 5 bases, with 6 bases left between them.

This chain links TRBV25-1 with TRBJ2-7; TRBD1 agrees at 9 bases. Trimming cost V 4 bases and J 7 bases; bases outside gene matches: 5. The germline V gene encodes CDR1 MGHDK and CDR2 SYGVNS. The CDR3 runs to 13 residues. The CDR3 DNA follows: TGTGCCAGCAGTGGGGACAGGGACGATGAGCAGTACTTC. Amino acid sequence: CASSGDRDDEQYF.

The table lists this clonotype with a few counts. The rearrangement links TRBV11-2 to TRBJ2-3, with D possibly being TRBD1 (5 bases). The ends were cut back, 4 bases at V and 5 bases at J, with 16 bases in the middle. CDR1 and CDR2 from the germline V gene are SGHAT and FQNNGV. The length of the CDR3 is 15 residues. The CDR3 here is CASSSWGGHRDTQYF. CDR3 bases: TGTGCCAGCAGCTCCTGGGGCGGCCACAGAGATACGCAGTATTTT.

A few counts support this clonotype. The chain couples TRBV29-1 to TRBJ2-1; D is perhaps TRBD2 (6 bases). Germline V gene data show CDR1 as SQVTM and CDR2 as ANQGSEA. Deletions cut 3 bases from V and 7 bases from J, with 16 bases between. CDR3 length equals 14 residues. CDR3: CSVDPTGVNNEQFF. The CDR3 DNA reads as TGCAGCGTTGATCCGACGGGAGTGAATAATGAGCAGTTCTTC.

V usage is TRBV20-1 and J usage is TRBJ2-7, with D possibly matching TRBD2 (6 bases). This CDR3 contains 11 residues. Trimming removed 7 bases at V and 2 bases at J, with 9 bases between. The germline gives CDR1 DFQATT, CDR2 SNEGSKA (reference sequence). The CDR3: CSVLATYEQYF. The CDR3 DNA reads TGCAGTGTTCTAGCGACCTACGAGCAGTACTTC.

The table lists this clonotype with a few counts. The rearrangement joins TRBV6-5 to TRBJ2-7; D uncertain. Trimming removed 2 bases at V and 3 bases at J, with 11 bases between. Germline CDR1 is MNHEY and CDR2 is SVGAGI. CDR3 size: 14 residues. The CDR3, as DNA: TGTGCCAGCAGTTACACCAGTGAAGGCTACGAGCAGTACTTC. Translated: CASSYTSEGYEQYF.

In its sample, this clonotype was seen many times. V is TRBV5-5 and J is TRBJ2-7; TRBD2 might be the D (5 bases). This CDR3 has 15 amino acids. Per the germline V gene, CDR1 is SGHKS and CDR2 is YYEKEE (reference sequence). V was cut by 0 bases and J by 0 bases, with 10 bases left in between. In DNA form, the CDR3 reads TGTGCCAGCAGCTTGGGATACGGGGACTCCTACGAGCAGTACTTC. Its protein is CASSLGYGDSYEQYF.

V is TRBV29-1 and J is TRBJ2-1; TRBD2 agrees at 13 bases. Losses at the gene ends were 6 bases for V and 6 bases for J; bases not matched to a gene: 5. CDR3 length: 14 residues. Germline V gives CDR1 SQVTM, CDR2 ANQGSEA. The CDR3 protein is CSVPGTSGINEQFF. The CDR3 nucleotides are TGCAGCGTCCCCGGGACTAGCGGGATCAATGAGCAGTTCTTC.